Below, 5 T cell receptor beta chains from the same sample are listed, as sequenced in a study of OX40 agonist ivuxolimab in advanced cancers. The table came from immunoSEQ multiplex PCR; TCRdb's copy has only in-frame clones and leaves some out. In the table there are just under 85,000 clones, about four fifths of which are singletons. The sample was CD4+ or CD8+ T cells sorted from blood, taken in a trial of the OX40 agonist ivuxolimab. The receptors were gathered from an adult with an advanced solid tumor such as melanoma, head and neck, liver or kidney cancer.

CDR3 DNA: TGCAGCGTTGAAGATCGCCAGGGGCCCTATGGCTACACCTTC. Translation gives CSVEDRQGPYGYTF. J is TRBJ1-2 and V is TRBV29-1; D is possibly TRBD1 (6 bases). The CDR3 spans 14 residues. With 0 bases removed from V and 4 bases from J, the gap between germline ends came to 12 bases. Germline V gene data show CDR1 as SQVTM and CDR2 as ANQGSEA.

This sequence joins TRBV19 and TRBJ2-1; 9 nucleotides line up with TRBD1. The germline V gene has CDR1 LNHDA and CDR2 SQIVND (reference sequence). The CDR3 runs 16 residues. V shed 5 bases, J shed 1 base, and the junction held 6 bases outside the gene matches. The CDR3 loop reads CASSLGTGLSYNEQFF. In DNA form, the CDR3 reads TGTGCCAGTAGTCTTGGGACAGGGCTTTCCTACAATGAGCAGTTCTTC.

The chain's CDR3 is CASSQAPQETQYF. In DNA form, the CDR3 reads TGTGCCAGCAGCCAAGCCCCCCAAGAGACCCAGTACTTC. V gene TRBV14 combines with J gene TRBJ2-5; D not certain. The CDR3 is 13 residues long. CDR1 and CDR2 from the germline V gene are SGHDN and FVKESK. V gave up 1 base and J gave up 1 base, with 4 bases separating them.

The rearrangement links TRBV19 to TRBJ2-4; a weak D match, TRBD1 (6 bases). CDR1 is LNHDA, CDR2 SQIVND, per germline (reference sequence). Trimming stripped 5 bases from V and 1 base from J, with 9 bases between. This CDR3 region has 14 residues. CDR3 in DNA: TGTGCCAGTAGTCGGGACAAGGCCAAAAACATTCAGTACTTC. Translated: CASSRDKAKNIQYF.

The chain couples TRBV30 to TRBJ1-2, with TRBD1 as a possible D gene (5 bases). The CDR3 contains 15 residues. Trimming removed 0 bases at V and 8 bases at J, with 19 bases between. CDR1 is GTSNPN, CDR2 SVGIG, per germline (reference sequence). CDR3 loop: CAWSVRAGRSSGYTF. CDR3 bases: TGTGCCTGGAGTGTACGGGCAGGGAGGTCGAGCGGCTACACCTTC. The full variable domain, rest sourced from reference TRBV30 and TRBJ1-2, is SQTIHQWPATLVQPVGSPLSLECTVEGTSNPNLYWYRQAAGRGLQLLFYSVGIGQISSEVPQNLSASRPQDRQFILSSKKLLLSDSGFYLCAWSVRAGRSSGYTFGSGTRLTVV.